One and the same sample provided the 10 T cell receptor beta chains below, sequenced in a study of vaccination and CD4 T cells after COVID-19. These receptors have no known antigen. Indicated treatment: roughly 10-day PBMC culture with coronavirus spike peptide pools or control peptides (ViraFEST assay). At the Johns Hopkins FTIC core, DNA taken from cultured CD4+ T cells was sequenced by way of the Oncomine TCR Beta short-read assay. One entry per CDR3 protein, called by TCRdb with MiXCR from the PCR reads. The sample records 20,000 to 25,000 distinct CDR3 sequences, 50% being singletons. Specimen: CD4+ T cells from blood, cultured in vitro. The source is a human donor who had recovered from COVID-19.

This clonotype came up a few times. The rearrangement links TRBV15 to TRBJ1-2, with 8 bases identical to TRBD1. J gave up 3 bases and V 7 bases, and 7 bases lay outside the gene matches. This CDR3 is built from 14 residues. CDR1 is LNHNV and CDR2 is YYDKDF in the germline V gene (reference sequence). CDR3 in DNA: TGTGCCACCAACCAAGGACAGGGTGACTATGGCTACACCTTC. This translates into CATNQGQGDYGYTF.

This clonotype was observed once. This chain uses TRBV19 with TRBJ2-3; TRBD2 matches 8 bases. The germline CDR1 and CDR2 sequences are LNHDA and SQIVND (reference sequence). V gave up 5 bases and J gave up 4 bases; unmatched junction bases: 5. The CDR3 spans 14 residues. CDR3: CASSVTSASDTQYF. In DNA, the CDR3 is TGTGCCAGTAGTGTGACTAGCGCCTCAGATACGCAGTATTTT.

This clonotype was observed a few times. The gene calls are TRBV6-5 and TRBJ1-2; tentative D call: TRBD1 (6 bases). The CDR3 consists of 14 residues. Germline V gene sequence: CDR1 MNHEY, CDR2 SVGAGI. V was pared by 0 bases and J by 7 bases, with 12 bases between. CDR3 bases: TGTGCCAGCAGTTACTCCGACAGGCGCGGTGGCTACACCTTC. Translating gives CASSYSDRRGGYTF.

The CDR3 DNA follows: TGCGCCAGCTTACTCAACAGGGAAGCTGGCTACACCTTC. It is translated as CASLLNREAGYTF. V gene TRBV10-2 combines with J gene TRBJ1-2; perhaps TRBD1 as D (6 bases). This CDR3 comprises 13 residues. V lost 8 bases and J lost 7, with 17 bases in between. Per the germline V gene, CDR1 is WSHSY and CDR2 is SAAADI.

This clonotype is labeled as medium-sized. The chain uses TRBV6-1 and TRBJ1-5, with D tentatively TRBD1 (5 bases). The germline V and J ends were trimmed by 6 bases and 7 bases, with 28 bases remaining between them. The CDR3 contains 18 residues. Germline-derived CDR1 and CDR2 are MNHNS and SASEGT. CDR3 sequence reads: CASSHYPQGTSIPQPQHF. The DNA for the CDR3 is TGTGCCAGCAGCCACTACCCCCAAGGGACTAGCATCCCGCAGCCCCAGCATTTT.

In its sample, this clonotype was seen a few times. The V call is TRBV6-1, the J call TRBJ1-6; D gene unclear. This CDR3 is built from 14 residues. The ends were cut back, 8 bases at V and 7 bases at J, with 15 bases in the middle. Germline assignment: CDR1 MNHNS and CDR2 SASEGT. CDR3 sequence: CASSYSGSNSPLHF. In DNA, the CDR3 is TGTGCCAGCTCTTACAGCGGATCCAATTCACCCCTCCACTTT.

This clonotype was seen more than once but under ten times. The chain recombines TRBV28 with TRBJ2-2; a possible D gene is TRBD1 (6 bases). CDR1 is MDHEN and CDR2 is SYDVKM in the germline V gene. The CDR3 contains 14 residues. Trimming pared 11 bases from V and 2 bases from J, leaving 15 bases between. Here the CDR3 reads CAGGSGQNTGELFF. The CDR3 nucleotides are TGTGCCGGAGGTTCGGGACAAAACACCGGGGAGCTGTTTTTT.

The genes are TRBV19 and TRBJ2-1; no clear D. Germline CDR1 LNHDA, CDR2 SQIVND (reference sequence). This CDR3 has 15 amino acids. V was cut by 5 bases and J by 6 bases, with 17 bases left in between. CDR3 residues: CASSSVSSLSNEQFF. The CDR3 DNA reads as TGTGCCAGTAGTTCCGTGAGTAGTCTTAGCAATGAGCAGTTCTTC.

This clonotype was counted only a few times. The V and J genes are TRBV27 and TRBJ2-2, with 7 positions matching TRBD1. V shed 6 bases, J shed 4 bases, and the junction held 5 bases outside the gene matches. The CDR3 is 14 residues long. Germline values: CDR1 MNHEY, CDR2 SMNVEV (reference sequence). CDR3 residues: CASRRQGVTGELFF. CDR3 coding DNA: TGTGCCAGCAGGAGACAGGGTGTCACCGGGGAGCTGTTTTTT.

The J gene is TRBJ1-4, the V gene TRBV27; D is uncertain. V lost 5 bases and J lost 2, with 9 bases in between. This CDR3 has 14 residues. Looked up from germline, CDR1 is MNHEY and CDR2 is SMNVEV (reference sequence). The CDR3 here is CASSPRSTNEKLFF. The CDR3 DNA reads TGTGCCAGCAGTCCGCGTAGCACTAATGAAAAACTGTTTTTT.